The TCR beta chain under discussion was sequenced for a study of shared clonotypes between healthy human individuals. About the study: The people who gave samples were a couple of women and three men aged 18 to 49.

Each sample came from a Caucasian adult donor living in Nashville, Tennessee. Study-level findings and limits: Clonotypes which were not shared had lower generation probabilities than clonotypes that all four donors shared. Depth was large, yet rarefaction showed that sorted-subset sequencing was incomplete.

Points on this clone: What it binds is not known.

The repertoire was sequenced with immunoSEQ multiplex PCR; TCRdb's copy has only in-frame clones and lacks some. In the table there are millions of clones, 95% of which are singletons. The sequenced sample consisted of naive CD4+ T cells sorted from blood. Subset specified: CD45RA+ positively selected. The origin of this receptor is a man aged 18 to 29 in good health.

The CDR3 DNA is TGTGCCTGGGCCCAGGGACAGGACTATGGCTACACCTTC. This sequence encodes CAWAQGQDYGYTF. This chain uses TRBV30 with TRBJ1-2, with 8 bases lining up with TRBD1. Trimming took 5 bases from V and 3 from J; bases not matched to a gene: 5. Germline V CDR1 and CDR2: GTSNPN, SVGIG (reference sequence). The CDR3 sequence is 13 residues long.